Shown below are 28 T cell receptor beta chains from a single sample sequenced in a study of siplizumab effects on memory and regulatory T cells. Using immunoSEQ multiplex PCR, the repertoire was profiled, and TCRdb retains in-frame clones only, with some absent. The sample consists of roughly 82,000 clones, 87% of them appearing once. Sample: Tregs sorted from blood. The receptors originated from a human donor in good health.

This clone is a singleton in its sample. The chain's CDR3 is CASSLEGAYYGYTF. The DNA for the CDR3 is TGTGCCAGCAGCTTAGAAGGGGCCTACTATGGCTACACCTTC. The J gene is TRBJ1-2, the V gene TRBV7-9; possibly TRBD1 for D (5 bases). Germline V gene lookup returns CDR1 SEHNR and CDR2 FQNEAQ (reference sequence). The CDR3 covers 14 residues. The V gene lost 1 base and the J gene lost 3 bases, with 9 bases spanning the gap.

The chain combines TRBV28 with TRBJ1-6; 10 bases match TRBD1. The CDR3 runs to 15 residues. J lost 9 bases, V lost 3 bases, and 5 bases had no gene match. Germline V gene sequence: CDR1 MDHEN, CDR2 SYDVKM. The CDR3 DNA is TGTGCCAGCAGTTTCCCCCGGACAGGGGGTTCACCCCTCCACTTT. Protein product: CASSFPRTGGSPLHF. The variable domain in full, with the rest retrieved from reference TRBV28 and TRBJ1-6, is DVKVTQSSRYLVKRTGEKVFLECVQDMDHENMFWYRQDPGLGLRLIYFSYDVKMKEKGDIPEGYSVSREKKERFSLILESASTNQTSMYLCASSFPRTGGSPLHFGNGTRLTVT.

The CDR3 DNA is TGCGCCAGCAGCTGGGACCCTACGTATAATTCACCCCTCCACTTT. Protein: CASSWDPTYNSPLHF. V is TRBV4-1 and J is TRBJ1-6; possibly TRBD1 for D (5 bases). Trimming took 5 bases from V and 4 from J, leaving 12 bases between them. CDR3 length equals 15 residues. Germline V gene data show CDR1 as MGHRA and CDR2 as YSYEKL.

The rearrangement joins TRBV29-1 to TRBJ1-5; D is uncertain. The CDR3 is made up of 14 amino acids. V was pared by 5 bases and J by 0 bases, with 11 bases between. Germline-derived CDR1 and CDR2 are SQVTM and ANQGSEA. The CDR3 DNA reads TGCAGCGTTTTAGGAGGTGATAGCAATCAGCCCCAGCATTTT. Its protein is CSVLGGDSNQPQHF.

The genes are TRBV6-1 and TRBJ1-5; TRBD1 agrees at 10 bases. CDR1 is MNHNS and CDR2 is SASEGT in the germline V gene. The CDR3 spans 13 residues. The V and J ends lost 4 bases and 7 bases, in that order; junction bases with no gene match: 1. CDR3 sequence: CASSGTGGQPQHF. The CDR3, as DNA: TGTGCCAGCAGTGGGACAGGGGGACAGCCCCAGCATTTT.

This clone was seen just once. The V gene is TRBV5-4, the J gene TRBJ2-6; D gene uncertain. Germline-derived CDR1 and CDR2 are SGHNT and YYREEE (reference sequence). V lost 4 bases to trimming and J lost 0 bases, with 5 bases between them. The CDR3 contains 14 residues. CDR3 amino acids: CASSPHSGANVLTF. The CDR3 nucleotides are TGTGCCAGCAGCCCGCACTCTGGGGCCAACGTCCTGACTTTC.

This rearrangement joins TRBV4-1 to TRBJ2-1; 10 bases line up with TRBD2. V lost 4 bases to trimming and J lost 7 bases; unmatched junction nucleotides: 10. The CDR3 runs to 16 residues. Germline assignment: CDR1 MGHRA and CDR2 YSYEKL. The CDR3 reads CASSPKASGGSNEQFF. As DNA, the CDR3 is TGCGCCAGCAGCCCGAAGGCTAGCGGGGGAAGTAATGAGCAGTTCTTC.

The chain couples TRBV18 to TRBJ2-3; the D gene is possibly TRBD2 (7 bases). CDR1 KGHSH and CDR2 LQKENI come from the germline V gene. The CDR3 has 14 amino acids. With 7 bases removed from V and 2 bases from J, the gap between germline ends came to 13 bases. The CDR3 DNA is TGTGCCAGCTTCCGGGGGGCCGCCACAGATACGCAGTATTTT. It encodes CASFRGAATDTQYF.

This chain uses TRBV9 with TRBJ1-3; TRBD1 is a possible D gene (6 bases). CDR3 size: 14 residues. V lost 2 bases, J lost 0 bases, and 6 bases lay in between. CDR1 and CDR2 from the germline V gene are SGDLS and YYNGEE. The CDR3 reads CASSVGASGNTIYF. CDR3 bases: TGTGCCAGCAGCGTGGGGGCCTCTGGAAACACCATATATTTT.

The V call is TRBV5-6, the J call TRBJ2-1; 11 bases agree with TRBD2. Looked up from germline, CDR1 is SGHDT and CDR2 is YYEEEE. V shed 3 bases, J shed 6 bases, and the junction held 5 bases outside the gene matches. The CDR3 spans 15 residues. The CDR3 DNA follows: TGTGCCAGCAGCTCTAGCGGGGGGCCCGTCAATGAGCAGTTCTTC. Protein sequence: CASSSSGGPVNEQFF. The full variable domain, its missing parts supplied by reference TRBV5-6 and TRBJ2-1, is DAGVTQSPTHLIKTRGQQVTLRCSPKSGHDTVSWYQQALGQGPQFIFQYYEEEERQRGNFPDRFSGHQFPNYSSELNVNALLLGDSALYLCASSSSGGPVNEQFFGPGTRLTVL.

The J gene is TRBJ1-1, the V gene TRBV28; D remains ambiguous. The V gene's germline CDR1 is MDHEN and CDR2 SYDVKM. Trimming left V 4 bases short and J 0 bases short, with 6 bases between. This CDR3 is 13 amino acids long. CDR3 loop: CASSSEMNTEAFF. DNA of the CDR3: TGTGCCAGCAGTTCCGAAATGAACACTGAAGCTTTCTTT.

The chain has TRBV5-6 and TRBJ2-7; D uncertain. The CDR3 runs 11 residues. CDR1 and CDR2 from the germline V gene are SGHDT and YYEEEE. V was trimmed by 4 bases and J by 2 bases, leaving 4 bases between them. Here the CDR3 reads CASSGAYEQYF. The CDR3 DNA follows: TGTGCCAGCAGCGGAGCCTACGAGCAGTACTTC.

The chain joins TRBV19 to TRBJ2-1; D could derive from TRBD1 or TRBD2 (5 bases each). This CDR3 spans 16 amino acids. The V end lost 6 bases, the J end lost 4 bases, and 19 bases lay between the germline ends. Germline lookup yields CDR1 LNHDA and CDR2 SQIVND (reference sequence). CDR3 loop: CASRVQWGSNYNEQFF. CDR3 nucleotides: TGTGCCAGTAGGGTCCAATGGGGGTCTAATTACAATGAGCAGTTCTTC.

The V call is TRBV9, the J call TRBJ1-2, with TRBD1 as a possible D gene (6 bases). The CDR3 extends over 13 amino acids. V was shortened by 5 bases and J by 8 bases, with 16 bases between the two germline ends. Per germline, CDR1 SGDLS and CDR2 YYNGEE. The CDR3 is CASSVLPGGGYTF. CDR3 nucleotides: TGTGCCAGCAGTGTACTTCCTGGGGGCGGCTACACCTTC.

This clone was detected only once. The CDR3 sequence is CASSYPPVMNTEAFF. CDR3 bases: TGTGCCAGCAGTTACCCCCCGGTCATGAACACTGAAGCTTTCTTT. The rearrangement links TRBV6-5 to TRBJ1-1; no clear D gene. This CDR3 spans 15 amino acids. CDR1 is MNHEY and CDR2 is SVGAGI in the germline V gene. The V end was cut by 2 bases, the J end by 0 bases, with 10 bases between.

The V and J genes are TRBV14 and TRBJ2-1; D is perhaps TRBD2 (6 bases). V shed 2 bases and J shed 9 bases, with 11 bases lying between them. This CDR3 comprises 13 residues. CDR1 and CDR2 (germline): SGHDN, FVKESK. CDR3: CASSQLEGTEQFF. As DNA, the CDR3 is TGTGCCAGCAGCCAATTGGAGGGGACTGAGCAGTTCTTC.

The chain uses TRBV12-5 and TRBJ1-6, with 8 bases aligning to TRBD1. The V and J ends lost 4 bases and 7 bases, in that order; junction bases with no gene match: 3. Germline CDR1 is LGHNT and CDR2 is FRNRAP. This CDR3 is 14 amino acids long. This CDR3 reads CASGSGQANSPLHF. CDR3 in DNA: TGTGCTAGTGGTTCGGGACAGGCAAATTCACCCCTCCACTTT. The full variable domain, with the rest looked up from reference TRBV12-5 and TRBJ1-6, is DARVTQTPRHKVTEMGQEVTMRCQPILGHNTVFWYRQTMMQGLELLAYFRNRAPLDDSGMPKDRFSAEMPDATLATLKIQPSEPRDSAVYFCASGSGQANSPLHFGNGTRLTVT.

The gene calls are TRBV10-3 and TRBJ2-7; the D is unclear. Germline CDR1 and CDR2: ENHRY and SYGVKD. Trimming removed 4 bases from V and 3 bases from J, with 4 bases in between. The CDR3 has 11 amino acids. As DNA, the CDR3 is TGTGCCATCAGTGTTGGCTACGAGCAGTACTTC. Encoded protein: CAISVGYEQYF.

The J gene is TRBJ1-1, the V gene TRBV9, with D unclear. The V gene lost 0 bases and the J gene lost 10 bases, with 10 bases spanning the gap. Per the germline V gene, CDR1 is SGDLS and CDR2 is YYNGEE. This CDR3 spans 12 amino acids. The CDR3: CASSVATEVAFF. The CDR3 DNA reads as TGTGCCAGCAGCGTAGCTACCGAAGTAGCTTTCTTT. The complete variable domain, with remaining parts taken from reference TRBV9 and TRBJ1-1, reads DSGVTQTPKHLITATGQRVTLRCSPRSGDLSVYWYQQSLDQGLQFLIQYYNGEERAKGNILERFSAQQFPDLHSELNLSSLELGDSALYFCASSVATEVAFFGQGTRLTVV.

This clone was found once. The same CDR3 also results from other DNA sequences found in this sample. The V and J genes are TRBV7-2 and TRBJ1-1; D is ambiguous. Trimming pared 0 bases from V and 0 bases from J, leaving 5 bases between. The CDR3 extends over 14 amino acids. Germline CDR1 SGHTA, CDR2 FQGNSA. The CDR3 bases are TGTGCCAGCAGCTTAGCCCGACTGAACACTGAAGCTTTCTTT. Protein: CASSLARLNTEAFF.

Points on this clone: One end of the junction varies from germline; a read error may be responsible. The rearrangement joins TRBV2 to TRBJ2-7; maybe TRBD1 (7 bases). The CDR3 sequence is 14 residues long. CDR1 is SNHLY and CDR2 is FYNNEI in the germline V gene. The CDR3 nucleotides are TGTGCCAGCAGTGAAATCGGGACAGTCGCCGGAGGGCACTTC. Translated, it gives CASSEIGTVAGGHF.

The chain has TRBV11-2 and TRBJ2-1, with no clear D. The V end was cut by 1 base, the J end by 1 base, with 8 bases between. Germline loops: CDR1 SGHAT, CDR2 FQNNGV. CDR3 length: 15 amino acids. The CDR3 sequence: CASSLGPFSYNEQFF. The CDR3 coding sequence is TGTGCCAGCAGCTTAGGTCCTTTTTCCTACAATGAGCAGTTCTTC.

The gene calls are TRBV2 and TRBJ1-2; D may be TRBD1 (6 bases). Germline V CDR1 and CDR2: SNHLY, FYNNEI. This CDR3 has 13 amino acids. Between the trimmed V and J ends, which lost 6 bases and 2 bases, there was a span of 10 bases. CDR3 nucleotides: TGTGCCAGCAGGTTTAGGGGGAACTATGGCTACACCTTC. Residues: CASRFRGNYGYTF. Looking up the rest from reference TRBV2 and TRBJ1-2 gives the full variable domain: EPEVTQTPSHQVTQMGQEVILRCVPISNHLYFYWYRQILGQKVEFLVSFYNNEISEKSEIFDDQFSVERPDGSNFTLKIRSTKLEDSAMYFCASRFRGNYGYTFGSGTRLTVV.

The genes are TRBV29-1 and TRBJ1-1; TRBD1 matches at 9 bases. The CDR3 has 13 amino acids. V lost 7 bases and J lost 1; bases outside the gene matches: 4. Germline V gene data show CDR1 as SQVTM and CDR2 as ANQGSEA. CDR3 loop: CSAGQGKNTEAFF. The CDR3 DNA follows: TGCAGCGCCGGACAGGGGAAGAACACTGAAGCTTTCTTT.

V usage is TRBV7-9 and J usage is TRBJ1-5; the D gene is possibly TRBD1 (6 bases). Germline CDR1 is SEHNR and CDR2 is FQNEAQ (reference sequence). This CDR3 is 11 amino acids long. Trimming took 7 bases from V and 8 from J, leaving 9 bases between them. The CDR3 DNA is TGTGCCAGCACCTCAGGGGAGCCCCAGCATTTT. It encodes CASTSGEPQHF.

The V call is TRBV27, the J call TRBJ1-1; weak D call: TRBD1 (5 bases). V was cut by 5 bases and J by 3 bases, with 22 bases left in between. Germline CDR1 MNHEY, CDR2 SMNVEV (reference sequence). This CDR3 spans 17 amino acids. The CDR3 sequence is CASSQKRTLLDYTEAFF. The CDR3 DNA follows: TGTGCCAGCAGTCAAAAAAGGACACTCCTTGATTACACTGAAGCTTTCTTT.

J is TRBJ1-1 and V is TRBV5-1; D may be TRBD1 (6 bases). The V gene's germline CDR1 is SGHRS and CDR2 YFSETQ. The CDR3 runs 12 residues. Trimming stripped 4 bases from V and 7 bases from J, with 11 bases between. The CDR3 reads CASSKPDSEAFF. In DNA form, the CDR3 reads TGCGCCAGCAGCAAACCGGACAGTGAAGCTTTCTTT.

The gene calls are TRBV5-4 and TRBJ1-4; D is unclear. The germline V gene encodes CDR1 SGHNT and CDR2 YYREEE (reference sequence). Between the trimmed V and J ends, which lost 3 bases and 1 base, there was a span of 10 bases. The CDR3 consists of 15 residues. The CDR3 DNA reads as TGTGCCAGCAGCTCTGATTGGGGAACTAATGAAAAACTGTTTTTT. It specifies CASSSDWGTNEKLFF.